This TCR beta chain was observed in a study of T cells in Graves' hyperthyroidism and ophthalmopathy. Amplified TCR beta CDR3 regions came from RNA transcripts. Researchers ran a first-round RT-PCR on the TCR CDR3 using the HTBI primer set. TCRdb ran MiXCR on the multiplex PCR reads and lists one entry per CDR3 protein. Of over 450,000 distinct CDR3 sequences in the sample, over 15% were seen once. At least ten counts were recorded for this clonotype. V dropped 0 bases and J dropped 3 bases, with 7 bases sitting between them. The CDR3 covers 13 residues. In germline, CDR1 is SGHRS, CDR2 YFSETQ. The receptor was isolated from a young woman with Graves' ophthalmopathy. The specimen sequenced was blood. The genes are TRBV5-1 and TRBJ2-7; D is perhaps TRBD1 (5 bases). As DNA, the CDR3 is TGCGCCAGCAGCTTGGGACAGCTCTACGAGCAGTACTTC. It specifies CASSLGQLYEQYF.